The 21 T cell receptor beta chains listed next were all sequenced from one sample in a study of spatial heterogeneity in lung cancer. TCRdb itself ran the 5' RACE reads through MiXCR, one entry per CDR3 protein. The sample has 10,000 to 12,000 distinct CDR3 sequences, about 5% seen once. Time point defined: sample taken at primary tumor resection. Whole RNA obtained from tumor, nontumor lung or frozen PBMC underwent sequencing without sorting. Here the sequenced sample was PBMCs, taken at surgery. The receptors stem from a male donor with early-stage non-small cell lung cancer.

By frequency in the sample, this clonotype is medium-sized (0.01 to 0.1%). This chain links TRBV3-1 with TRBJ1-5; weak D call: TRBD1 (6 bases). Trimming pared 1 base from V and 6 bases from J, leaving 13 bases between. This CDR3 comprises 15 residues. Germline V gene sequence: CDR1 LGHDT, CDR2 YNNKEL (reference sequence). This chain's CDR3 is CASSQGAGGPQPQHF. DNA for the CDR3: TGTGCCAGCAGCCAAGGCGCGGGGGGCCCTCAGCCCCAGCATTTT.

This clonotype turned up a few times. The gene calls are TRBV6-4 and TRBJ2-1; 9 bases line up with TRBD2. Trimming at V came to 5 bases and at J to 1 base, leaving 6 bases not matched to a gene. CDR1 and CDR2 (germline): MRHNA, SNTAGT. CDR3 length: 16 residues. Here the CDR3 DNA reads TGTGCCAGCAGTCACAAGCGGGGGGCTTCCTACAATGAGCAGTTCTTC. Protein sequence: CASSHKRGASYNEQFF.

Within the sample, this clonotype is medium-sized. J is TRBJ2-7 and V is TRBV29-1, with 9 bases lining up with TRBD2. The CDR3 contains 14 residues. The ends lost 6 bases at V and 4 bases at J; junction bases unmatched: 10. CDR1 and CDR2 from the germline V gene are SQVTM and ANQGSEA. The chain's CDR3 is CSVILSGSRYEQYF. The CDR3 DNA sequence: TGCAGCGTGATCCTTAGCGGGAGTCGGTACGAGCAGTACTTC.

This clonotype rates as medium-sized. The chain employs TRBV6-2 or TRBV6-3 and TRBJ2-7; D is perhaps TRBD1 or TRBD2 (5 bases each). V was cut by 10 bases and J by 3 bases, with 13 bases left in between. The CDR3 extends over 12 amino acids. CDR1 MNHEY and CDR2 SVGEGT come from the germline V gene. The CDR3 spells CATGPPRYEQYF. In DNA form, the CDR3 reads TGTGCCACGGGACCGCCACGCTACGAGCAGTACTTC.

This clonotype appeared many times. This chain uses TRBV20-1 with TRBJ2-3, with 11 bases that match TRBD2. This CDR3 is built from 18 residues. Trimming removed 4 bases from V and 4 bases from J; junction bases left unmatched: 16. In germline, CDR1 is DFQATT, CDR2 SNEGSKA (reference sequence). DNA of the CDR3: TGCAGTGCTAACGCACTCCTAACTAGCGGGGGCCTCCCAGATACGCAGTATTTT. This gives the protein CSANALLTSGGLPDTQYF.

This clonotype was found many times. This chain joins TRBV2 and TRBJ2-6; D gene unclear. This CDR3 is 15 amino acids long. The germline CDR1 and CDR2 sequences are SNHLY and FYNNEI. V was cut by 4 bases and J by 4 bases, with 11 bases left in between. CDR3 coding DNA: TGTGCCAGCAGTGTGGGGTCTTGGGGGGCCAACGTCCTGACTTTC. Translating gives CASSVGSWGANVLTF.

At least ten counts were recorded for this clonotype. The gene calls are TRBV6-2 or TRBV6-3 and TRBJ2-7; D possibly corresponds to TRBD1 (5 bases). The length of the CDR3 is 13 residues. The germline CDR1 and CDR2 sequences are MNHEY and SVGEGT. The germline V and J ends were trimmed by 4 bases and 2 bases, with 9 bases remaining between them. Here the CDR3 reads CASSSQGTYEQYF. CDR3 nucleotides: TGTGCCAGCAGTTCCCAGGGTACCTACGAGCAGTACTTC.

The sample holds many counts of this clonotype. This chain joins TRBV6-6 and TRBJ2-3; 8 bases are shared with TRBD2. The V gene end was trimmed by 1 base and the J gene end by 0 bases; junction bases not matched to a gene: 3. CDR1 and CDR2 from the germline V gene are MNHNY and SVGAGI (reference sequence). The CDR3 runs to 16 residues. CDR3 sequence reads: CASSYFTGGSTDTQYF. The CDR3 bases are TGTGCCAGCAGTTACTTCACGGGGGGGAGCACAGATACGCAGTATTTT.

This chain uses TRBV5-5 with TRBJ2-3; D may correspond to TRBD1 or TRBD2 (5 bases each). Trimming pared 1 base from V and 6 bases from J, leaving 12 bases between. CDR3 length: 14 residues. Germline assignment: CDR1 SGHKS and CDR2 YYEKEE (reference sequence). The CDR3 nucleotides read TGTGCCAGCAGCTTGCTACTAGAGGGGGATACGCAGTATTTT. Protein sequence: CASSLLLEGDTQYF.

This clonotype was found many times. The chain employs TRBV29-1 and TRBJ1-1, with D perhaps TRBD1 (6 bases). Germline lookup yields CDR1 SQVTM and CDR2 ANQGSEA. The V gene lost 7 bases and the J gene lost 5 bases, with 17 bases spanning the gap. This CDR3 region has 13 residues. The CDR3 bases are TGCAGCGCTGGGAAAAGGGGGGGGACTGAAGCTTTCTTT. Translation: CSAGKRGGTEAFF.

This clonotype was seen ten or more times. The rearrangement links TRBV20-1 to TRBJ2-7; the D gene is possibly TRBD1 (5 bases). This CDR3 contains 13 residues. The V gene's germline CDR1 is DFQATT and CDR2 SNEGSKA (reference sequence). V was pared by 6 bases and J by 7 bases, with 19 bases between. The CDR3 DNA reads as TGCAGTGCCGACGACAGCGACTTTAAAGAGCAGTACTTC. Translating gives CSADDSDFKEQYF.

This clonotype was detected many times. The J gene is TRBJ2-5, the V gene TRBV7-2, with D possibly matching TRBD2 (5 bases). The germline V and J ends were trimmed by 1 base and 5 bases, with 8 bases remaining between them. The CDR3 has 13 amino acids. Germline lookup yields CDR1 SGHTA and CDR2 FQGNSA. CDR3 DNA sequence: TGTGCCAGCAGCTTAGAGGAGGTGGAGACCCAGTACTTC. Translating it yields CASSLEEVETQYF.

In this sample, this clonotype is medium-sized. The chain employs TRBV3-1 and TRBJ1-5; D is unresolved. The germline V gene encodes CDR1 LGHDT and CDR2 YNNKEL (reference sequence). V lost 3 bases and J lost 9, with 15 bases in between. This CDR3 contains 14 residues. The CDR3: CASSQVIAGGPQHF. CDR3 in DNA: TGTGCCAGCAGCCAGGTTATAGCTGGAGGGCCCCAGCATTTT.

This clonotype came up many times. CDR3 in DNA: TGTGCCAGCAGTTCCCAGACAGATACGCAGTATTTT. This codes for CASSSQTDTQYF. V usage is TRBV28 and J usage is TRBJ2-3, with D hard to call. The CDR3 runs 12 residues. The germline V and J ends were trimmed by 4 bases and 3 bases, with 5 bases remaining between them. Germline V gives CDR1 MDHEN, CDR2 SYDVKM.

This clonotype occurred many times. This chain joins TRBV14 and TRBJ2-5; 10 bases fit TRBD1. This CDR3 comprises 17 residues. The germline V gene has CDR1 SGHDN and CDR2 FVKESK. V lost 5 bases, J lost 4 bases, and 13 bases stayed unmatched. Written as DNA, the CDR3 is TGTGCCAGCAGCACCCGGACAGGGGGAGGTCTCATAGAGACCCAGTACTTC. Amino acid sequence: CASSTRTGGGLIETQYF.

The sample holds many counts of this clonotype. The rearrangement links TRBV3-1 to TRBJ2-7, with TRBD1 as a possible D gene (6 bases). This CDR3 contains 15 residues. Germline values: CDR1 LGHDT, CDR2 YNNKEL (reference sequence). Deletions cut 0 bases from V and 9 bases from J, with 18 bases between. The CDR3: CASSQEGTTFGGQYF. The CDR3 DNA reads TGTGCCAGCAGCCAAGAGGGGACAACCTTCGGTGGGCAGTACTTC.

This chain connects TRBV7-9 to TRBJ1-1; D is uncertain. Germline CDR1 SEHNR, CDR2 FQNEAQ (reference sequence). CDR3 length equals 14 residues. V dropped 0 bases and J dropped 5 bases, with 10 bases sitting between them. The chain's CDR3 is CASSLAGSGTEAFF. CDR3 in DNA: TGTGCCAGCAGCTTAGCGGGGTCCGGGACTGAAGCTTTCTTT.

This clonotype is medium-sized. The genes are TRBV29-1 and TRBJ2-3; TRBD2 aligns across 11 bases. V was pared by 5 bases and J by 2 bases, with 3 bases of the junction left unmatched. Germline V lookup: CDR1 SQVTM, CDR2 ANQGSEA. The CDR3 covers 14 residues. The DNA of the CDR3 is TGCAGCGTTTCTAGCGGGAGGTTCACAGATACGCAGTATTTT. Residues: CSVSSGRFTDTQYF.

This clonotype is labeled medium-sized (0.01 to 0.1%). The rearrangement links TRBV9 to TRBJ2-1, with D unclear. The V end lost 0 bases, the J end lost 3 bases, and 10 bases lay between the germline ends. CDR1 SGDLS and CDR2 YYNGEE come from the germline V gene. The CDR3 spans 15 residues. CDR3 in amino acids: CASSVDAAFYNEQFF. In nucleotides, the CDR3 is TGTGCCAGCAGCGTAGATGCAGCGTTCTACAATGAGCAGTTCTTC.

This clonotype came up many times. The rearrangement joins TRBV6-2 or TRBV6-3 to TRBJ1-1; D not resolved. Germline CDR1 and CDR2: MNHEY and SVGEGT. V lost 4 bases and J 3 bases, leaving 12 bases between the germline ends. The CDR3 is 14 residues long. For the CDR3, the DNA is TGTGCCAGCAGTTCCCGAGGAGCCTACACTGAAGCTTTCTTT. It yields the protein CASSSRGAYTEAFF.

This clonotype has a count of ten or more. V and J are TRBV2 and TRBJ2-2, with no clear D. The V gene lost 5 bases and the J gene lost 0 bases, with 13 bases spanning the gap. CDR3 size: 16 residues. From germline, CDR1 is SNHLY and CDR2 FYNNEI. In DNA, the CDR3 is TGTGCCAGCAGTTGGGTCGGTACGGCGAACACCGGGGAGCTGTTTTTT. It encodes CASSWVGTANTGELFF. Full variable domain (rest looked up from reference TRBV2 and TRBJ2-2): EPEVTQTPSHQVTQMGQEVILRCVPISNHLYFYWYRQILGQKVEFLVSFYNNEISEKSEIFDDQFSVERPDGSNFTLKIRSTKLEDSAMYFCASSWVGTANTGELFFGEGSRLTVL.